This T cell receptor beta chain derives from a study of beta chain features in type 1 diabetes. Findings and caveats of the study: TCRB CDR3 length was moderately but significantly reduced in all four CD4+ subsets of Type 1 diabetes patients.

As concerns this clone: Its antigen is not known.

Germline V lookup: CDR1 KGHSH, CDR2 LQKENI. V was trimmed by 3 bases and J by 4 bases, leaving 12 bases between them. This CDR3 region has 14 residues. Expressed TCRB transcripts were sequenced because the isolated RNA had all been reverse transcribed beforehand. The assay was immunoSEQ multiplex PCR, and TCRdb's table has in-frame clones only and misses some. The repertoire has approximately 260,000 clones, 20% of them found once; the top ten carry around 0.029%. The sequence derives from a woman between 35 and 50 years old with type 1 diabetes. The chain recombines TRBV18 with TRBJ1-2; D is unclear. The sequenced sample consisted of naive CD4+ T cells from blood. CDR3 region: CASSPREGSYGYTF. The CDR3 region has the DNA TGTGCCAGCTCACCCCGAGAGGGAAGCTATGGCTACACCTTC. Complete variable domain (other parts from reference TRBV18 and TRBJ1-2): NAGVMQNPRHLVRRRGQEARLRCSPMKGHSHVYWYRQLPEEGLKFMVYLQKENIIDESGMPKERFSAEFPKEGPSILRIQQVVRGDSAAYFCASSPREGSYGYTFGSGTRLTVV.